The TCR beta chain described here comes from a study of blood T cell repertoires in COVID-19. Original data processing: Amplification from reference gene primers served as the basis for estimated nucleated cell counts. Method: immunoSEQ multiplex PCR; TCRdb's copy keeps in-frame clones and lacks some. Clone size and V and J calls were adopted from that table, with D and trimming inferred from the DNA. The profile shows about 110,000 clones, roughly 82% of them singletons. With 4 bases clipped from V and 8 bases from J, the junction kept 10 bases outside the gene matches. From germline, CDR1 is SNHLY and CDR2 FYNNEI. This CDR3 has 15 residues.

The TCR was taken from a woman aged 55 to 70 with acute or convalescent COVID-19. The source material was peripheral blood. This chain uses TRBV2 with TRBJ2-1; 8 bases fit TRBD2. CDR3 sequence (DNA): TGTGCCAGCAGTGCGCAGCGGGGGCTGGTACATGAGCAGTTCTTC. It is translated as CASSAQRGLVHEQFF.